The entry below gives a single TCR beta chain sequence along with its context. Its antigen is still unknown. The primer mix had 60 Vbeta and 13 Jbeta primers. TCRdb's copy holds only in-frame clones and misses some; the assay was immunoSEQ multiplex PCR. The table lists approximately 150,000 clones, approximately 81% of them singletons, with just over 2.5% in the top ten. This specimen comes from a study of cytomegalovirus exposure and HLA in healthy donors. Study results and limitations: The listing of 150 or so TCR beta chains classed them as cytomegalovirus-associated. Association of roughly 18,000 TCR beta sequences with HLA alleles was found at 0.05 false discovery rate in a later analysis. In an earlier analysis, most TCR beta V segments were productive about 87% or about 30% of the time.

V was pared by 4 bases and J by 4 bases, with 7 bases between. The CDR3 totals 13 residues. The germline gives CDR1 KGHSY, CDR2 FQNENV. Healthy donors of bone marrow made up the group. The chain combines TRBV16 with TRBJ1-4, with unresolved D. What was sequenced was PBMCs. The TCR sequence derives from a man younger than 40 in good health and CMV-seropositive. The CDR3 DNA reads TGTGCCAGCAGCCGGGCAGGTAATGAAAAACTGTTTTTT. Translating gives CASSRAGNEKLFF.